The 15 T cell receptor beta chains reported below all come from one sample, sequenced in a study of T cells in tumors after PD-1 blockade. The data were produced by immunoSEQ multiplex PCR, yet TCRdb's version contains in-frame clones alone and is incomplete. The sample records 50,000 or so clones, 79% being singletons. This specimen was PBMCs, taken before anti-PD-1 treatment. All receptors derive from a human donor with basal cell carcinoma.

The chain is built from TRBV19 and TRBJ2-1; D perhaps matches TRBD1 (5 bases). The CDR3 length is 13 residues. Germline CDR1 reads LNHDA; CDR2 reads SQIVND (reference sequence). Trimming shortened V by 3 bases and J by 4 bases, and 7 bases separated the two germline ends. The CDR3 nucleotides are TGTGCCAGTAGTATCCAGGGATACAATGAGCAGTTCTTC. It translates to CASSIQGYNEQFF.

The rearrangement joins TRBV7-2 to TRBJ2-3, with 9 bases fitting TRBD2. CDR3 size: 17 residues. Germline CDR1 reads SGHTA; CDR2 reads FQGNSA. V lost 0 bases and J lost 1; bases outside the gene matches: 5. CDR3 residues: CASSLARRGGRTDTQYF. The CDR3 coding sequence is TGTGCCAGCAGCTTAGCGAGGCGGGGGGGTCGCACAGATACGCAGTATTTT.

V and J are TRBV10-2 and TRBJ1-2, with D possibly being TRBD1 (6 bases). CDR3 length: 14 amino acids. Trimming took 5 bases from V and 4 from J, leaving 14 bases between them. CDR1 is WSHSY and CDR2 is SAAADI in the germline V gene. This CDR3 reads CASSYQPGAYGYTF. Here the CDR3 DNA reads TGCGCCAGCAGTTATCAGCCGGGGGCCTATGGCTACACCTTC.

The chain has TRBV7-3 and TRBJ2-5; D is possibly TRBD2 (5 bases). The CDR3 extends over 13 amino acids. Between the trimmed V and J ends, which lost 2 bases and 5 bases, there was a span of 9 bases. Germline CDR1 and CDR2: SGHTA and FQGTGA. The DNA of the CDR3 is TGTGCCAGCAGCTTACTAGCTACGGAGACCCAGTACTTC. Its translation: CASSLLATETQYF.

The J gene is TRBJ1-5, the V gene TRBV18; TRBD1 matches at 9 bases. The junction had 4 bases not matched to a gene; V was cut back by 0 bases and J by 1 base. This CDR3 region has 17 residues. CDR1 and CDR2 (germline): KGHSH, LQKENI. As DNA, the CDR3 is TGTGCCAGCTCACCACCGAACAGGGGGCAAAGCAATCAGCCCCAGCATTTT. This codes for CASSPPNRGQSNQPQHF.

The V call is TRBV28, the J call TRBJ2-7; D unclear. Germline CDR1 reads MDHEN; CDR2 reads SYDVKM. This CDR3 comprises 12 residues. Between the trimmed V and J ends, which lost 3 bases and 7 bases, there was a span of 10 bases. CDR3 coding DNA: TGTGCCAGCAGTTTTGTGCCCCTGGAGCAGTACTTC. As protein: CASSFVPLEQYF.

This chain connects TRBV2 to TRBJ2-2; weak D call: TRBD2 (5 bases). The germline CDR1 and CDR2 sequences are SNHLY and FYNNEI. Trimming left V 7 bases short and J 1 base short, with 10 bases between. The length of the CDR3 is 14 residues. The CDR3, as DNA: TGTGCCAGCACCGCCCGGGGGAACACCGGGGAGCTGTTTTTT. Amino acid sequence: CASTARGNTGELFF.

The chain combines TRBV5-4 with TRBJ2-7; TRBD1 or TRBD2 may be the D gene (5 bases each). V gave up 7 bases and J gave up 2 bases, with 16 bases separating them. The CDR3 has 14 residues. Germline CDR1 and CDR2: SGHNT and YYREEE (reference sequence). The CDR3 protein is CASGTAVPPYEQYF. CDR3 nucleotides: TGTGCCAGCGGGACGGCGGTTCCCCCCTACGAGCAGTACTTC.

V and J are TRBV15 and TRBJ2-2, with 7 nucleotides matching TRBD2. This CDR3 has 15 residues. The germline CDR1 and CDR2 sequences are LNHNV and YYDKDF (reference sequence). After removal of 3 bases from V and 2 bases from J, the junction contained 3 bases not matched to a gene. For the CDR3, the DNA is TGTGCCACCAGCAGTGCTAGCGGAAACACCGGGGAGCTGTTTTTT. This translates into CATSSASGNTGELFF.

The rearrangement uses TRBV28 and TRBJ2-2, with TRBD1 matching 9 bases. This CDR3 has 15 amino acids. The junction had 7 bases not matched to a gene; V was cut back by 7 bases and J by 4 bases. The germline gives CDR1 MDHEN, CDR2 SYDVKM. CDR3 nucleotides: TGTGCCAGCACCCGCGACAGGGGGAGCACCGGGGAGCTGTTTTTT. Its protein is CASTRDRGSTGELFF. Variable domain in full (rest from reference TRBV28 and TRBJ2-2): DVKVTQSSRYLVKRTGEKVFLECVQDMDHENMFWYRQDPGLGLRLIYFSYDVKMKEKGDIPEGYSVSREKKERFSLILESASTNQTSMYLCASTRDRGSTGELFFGEGSRLTVL.

V usage is TRBV12-5 and J usage is TRBJ1-2, with 8 bases identical to TRBD1. Germline V gene lookup returns CDR1 LGHNT and CDR2 FRNRAP. V was pared by 2 bases and J by 4 bases, with 9 bases of the junction left unmatched. CDR3 size: 16 residues. The CDR3 sequence is CASGLSGTGEIYGYTF. In nucleotides, the CDR3 is TGTGCTAGTGGTTTGTCCGGGACAGGAGAGATCTATGGCTACACCTTC.

As regards this clone: A junction boundary mismatches the germline segment, possibly from a read error. The chain carries TRBV7-7 and TRBJ2-5; possible D gene TRBD1, 6 bases. Germline CDR1 reads SSHAT; CDR2 reads FNYEAQ (reference sequence). The CDR3 runs to 15 residues. This CDR3 is CASSLGGRTAETQYF. CDR3 nucleotides: TGTGCTAGCAGCTTAGGGGGACGGACCGCGGAGACCCAGTACTTC.

V and J are TRBV5-1 and TRBJ1-2, with D perhaps matching TRBD1 (6 bases). V was cut by 2 bases and J by 6 bases, with 14 bases left in between. This CDR3 has 14 residues. Per germline, CDR1 SGHRS and CDR2 YFSETQ. CDR3 in amino acids: CASSLSRGRDGYTF. In DNA, the CDR3 is TGCGCCAGCAGCTTATCCAGGGGTAGGGATGGCTACACCTTC.

V and J are TRBV10-3 and TRBJ2-5; 7 bases align to TRBD2. There are 13 residues in the CDR3. V shed 8 bases and J 3 bases; nucleotides not matched to a gene: 6. In germline, CDR1 is ENHRY, CDR2 SYGVKD. CDR3 region: CAIRSGDKETQYF. The CDR3 DNA follows: TGTGCCATCCGCAGCGGGGATAAAGAGACCCAGTACTTC.

The chain links TRBV2 to TRBJ2-3; D may be TRBD1 or TRBD2 (6 bases each). CDR1 SNHLY and CDR2 FYNNEI come from the germline V gene. The CDR3 runs 14 residues. Trimming cost V 0 bases and J 6 bases, with 10 bases left between them. The CDR3 spells CASSEATGRDTQYF. In DNA form, the CDR3 reads TGTGCCAGCAGTGAAGCAACAGGGAGGGATACGCAGTATTTT.